Listed below are T cell receptor beta chains from one sample, sequenced in a study of blood T cell repertoires in COVID-19. The data were produced by immunoSEQ multiplex PCR, yet TCRdb's version contains in-frame clones alone and is incomplete. The sample has approximately 160,000 clones, about 83% seen once. The sequencing sample was made of peripheral blood. The receptors shown here come from a man between 65 and 85 years old who had recovered from COVID-19. Both conserved end residues are part of each CDR3. The size entry is marked missing in some rows and otherwise reads once, few, many or a size class.

- | TRBJ2-7 | 14 | TRBV11-2 | CASSPTTGIYEQYF
- | TRBJ1-5 | 15 | TRBV6-5 | CASRRSGDSNQPQHF
- | TRBJ1-6 | 14 | TRBV2 | CASSGTGPNSPLHF
- | TRBJ1-1 | 13 | TRBV14 | CASSQEGIREAFF
- | TRBJ1-2 | 16 | TRBV6-5 | CASSYSRTGGGYGYTF
- | TRBJ2-2 | 11 | TRBV28 | CASSFRRGLFF
- | TRBJ2-7 | 12 | TRBV28 | CASRTGSYEQYF
- | TRBJ2-1 | 17 | TRBV18 | CASSPRQGAISYNEQFF
- | TRBJ2-5 | 15 | TRBV24-1 | CATSDTTSGQETQYF
- | TRBJ2-3 | 17 | TRBV19 | CASSRGRTSGDTDTQYF
- | TRBJ2-7 | 15 | TRBV6-5 | CASTNSGTGAYEQYF
- | TRBJ2-2 | 13 | TRBV10-1 | CASSGTQAGELFF
- | TRBJ1-1 | 13 | TRBV12-3/TRBV12-4 | CASRPGQGTEAFF
- | TRBJ1-2 | 14 | TRBV3-1/TRBV3-2 | CASSRGSENYGYTF
few | TRBJ2-1 | 13 | TRBV7-6 | CASSLGREDEQFF
- | TRBJ2-3 | 15 | TRBV18 | CASSRTEGITDTQYF
- | TRBJ2-7 | 15 | TRBV2 | CASSEDRAGGDEQYF
- | TRBJ2-7 | 15 | TRBV27 | CASSIRTSGLDEQYF
once | TRBJ2-3 | 16 | TRBV11-2 | CASSPRLALSTDTQYF
- | TRBJ1-3 | 15 | TRBV5-1 | CASSQAREEGNTIYF
- | TRBJ2-1 | 12 | TRBV29-1 | CSVDGGGVEQFF
- | TRBJ1-1 | 14 | TRBV6-5 | CASSTGTFNTEAFF
- | TRBJ2-7 | 15 | TRBV18 | CASSPSPQGVYEQYF
once | TRBJ1-5 | 14 | TRBV19 | CASSINQGDQPQHF
- | TRBJ1-1 | 15 | TRBV5-6 | CASNLQGAGNTEAFF
- | TRBJ1-6 | 17 | TRBV6-1 | CASSEASLGQNDSPLHF
- | TRBJ2-3 | 16 | TRBV3-1/TRBV3-2 | CASSPLSSGRTDTQYF
few | TRBJ1-1 | 14 | TRBV4-2 | CASSLQGTNTEAFF
- | TRBJ2-5 | 14 | TRBV6-5 | CASNAQGLGETQYF
- | TRBJ2-2 | 14 | TRBV7-2 | CASSARLVTGELFF
- | TRBJ2-1 | 16 | TRBV7-2 | CASSPRTSGYYNEQFF
- | TRBJ2-1 | 15 | TRBV19 | CASRSQGRLGNEQFF
few | TRBJ1-3 | 17 | TRBV11-2 | CASPLGGQVSSGNTIYF
- | TRBJ2-7 | 14 | TRBV5-1 | CASSSGSNSYEQYF
few | TRBJ2-3 | 17 | TRBV18 | CASSARLAGAVTDTQYF
- | TRBJ1-3 | 18 | TRBV5-4 | CASSLGGGTYTSGNTIYF
- | TRBJ2-3 | 17 | TRBV7-2 | CASSSHGSMGAIDTQYF
- | TRBJ2-7 | 16 | TRBV7-2 | CASSPPGRGLSYEQYF
- | TRBJ1-3 | 15 | TRBV7-8 | CASNPSGVSGNTIYF
- | TRBJ1-3 | 15 | TRBV18 | CASSPQDSSGNTIYF
- | TRBJ2-3 | 14 | TRBV2 | CASSETLPTDTQYF
- | TRBJ2-1 | 20 | TRBV6-2/TRBV6-3 | CASSYSGPGRAIPSYNEQFF
- | TRBJ2-1 | 13 | TRBV6-6 | CASSYQTGDEQFF
- | TRBJ1-4 | 17 | TRBV3-1/TRBV3-2 | CASSQGLTLRTNEKLFF
- | TRBJ1-4 | 13 | TRBV28 | CASSRDSQEKLFF
- | TRBJ2-1 | 16 | TRBV7-9 | CASSQTTRTVYNEQFF
- | TRBJ1-5 | 13 | TRBV19 | CASTGEGEQPQHF
- | TRBJ2-1 | 11 | TRBV5-6 | CASSIGTGEFF
- | TRBJ2-2 | 16 | TRBV28 | CASSSGTSGSGGELFF
few | TRBJ2-5 | 14 | TRBV3-1/TRBV3-2 | CASSQGTRPETQYF
- | TRBJ2-6 | 18 | TRBV19 | CASSKTGTAQTGANVLTF
- | TRBJ2-5 | 15 | TRBV4-1 | CASSQGGDGTETQYF
- | TRBJ2-1 | 16 | TRBV5-1 | CASSLVGLHQVTQQFF
many | TRBJ2-1 | 13 | TRBV19 | CASNGGMDNEQFF